This T cell receptor beta chain is from a study of shared clonotypes between healthy human individuals. About the study: A couple of women and a few men aged 18 to 49 served as donors.

The authors divided CD4+ cells into CD45RA+ naive and CD45RA-negative memory subsets. The CDR3 is made up of 16 amino acids. From germline, CDR1 is SGHAT and CDR2 FQNNGV. Deletions cut 1 base from V and 7 bases from J, with 17 bases between. Deep-level running was used for the assay. As processed by the authors: ImmunoSEQ yielded junction-only sequences lacking quality scores, so filtering differed. Profiling relied on immunoSEQ multiplex PCR, and the TCRdb table lists in-frame clones only, not all of them. That table is the source of V, J and clone size, and D and trimming were worked out from the DNA. The table has millions of clones, over 85% seen once; the top ten hold 0.13%.

The specimen was naive CD4+ T cells sorted from blood. Described subset: CD45RA+ positively selected. The V call is TRBV11-2, the J call TRBJ1-3, with D uncertain. The source of this sequence is a man aged 18 to 29 in good health. CDR3 region: CASSLVLDGPRNTIYF. The CDR3 DNA reads as TGTGCCAGCAGCTTAGTTCTTGATGGCCCCCGGAACACCATATATTTT.